One sample yielded the 5 T cell receptor beta chains listed below, sequenced in a study of T cell changes during pregnancy in multiple sclerosis. The data were produced by immunoSEQ multiplex PCR, yet TCRdb's version contains in-frame clones alone and is incomplete. The sample includes approximately 70,000 clones, approximately 90% seen only once; the top ten take around 0.45%. The material was CD4+ T cells from peripheral blood mononuclear cells, obtained before pregnancy. The receptors were gathered from a female donor with multiple sclerosis, enrolled in a pregnancy study.

V gene TRBV7-6 combines with J gene TRBJ2-5, with no clear D. The CDR3 consists of 15 residues. CDR1 and CDR2 (germline): SGHVS, FNYEAQ. The V end lost 1 base, the J end lost 0 bases, and 9 bases lay between the germline ends. CDR3: CASSLGPGHQETQYF. CDR3 nucleotide sequence: TGTGCCAGCAGCTTAGGTCCAGGCCACCAAGAGACCCAGTACTTC. Variable domain in full (rest from reference TRBV7-6 and TRBJ2-5): GAGVSQSPRYKVTKRGQDVALRCDPISGHVSLYWYRQALGQGPEFLTYFNYEAQQDKSGLPNDRFSAERPEGSISTLTIQRTEQRDSAMYRCASSLGPGHQETQYFGPGTRLLVL.

This clone was picked up one time. The CDR3 is CASSPQGQNTGELFF. In DNA form, the CDR3 reads TGTGCCAGCTCACCACAGGGGCAGAACACCGGGGAGCTGTTTTTT. The chain combines TRBV18 with TRBJ2-2; tentative D call: TRBD1 (5 bases). Per the germline V gene, CDR1 is KGHSH and CDR2 is LQKENI. V lost 1 base and J lost 1, with 7 bases in between. This CDR3 spans 15 amino acids.

This sequence joins TRBV2 and TRBJ1-4; 8 nucleotides align to TRBD1. V shed 7 bases and J 8 bases; nucleotides not matched to a gene: 9. The CDR3 runs 14 residues. Germline V gene lookup returns CDR1 SNHLY and CDR2 FYNNEI. For the CDR3, the DNA is TGTGCCAGCACAAGGACAGGGCGAGAAGAAAAACTGTTTTTT. Translation: CASTRTGREEKLFF.

This chain joins TRBV11-3 and TRBJ2-1; 11 nucleotides match TRBD2. The germline V gene encodes CDR1 SGHNT and CDR2 YENEEA. With 3 bases clipped from V and 0 bases from J, the junction kept 4 bases outside the gene matches. The CDR3 loop spans 17 amino acids. This CDR3 reads CASSLGTSGSSYNEQFF. CDR3 in DNA: TGTGCCAGCAGCTTGGGTACTAGCGGGAGCTCCTACAATGAGCAGTTCTTC.

This clone was observed once. This chain joins TRBV5-1 and TRBJ2-5, with D tentatively TRBD1 (6 bases). Per germline, CDR1 SGHRS and CDR2 YFSETQ. The germline V and J ends were trimmed by 4 bases and 5 bases, with 21 bases remaining between them. The CDR3 has 16 residues. The CDR3 here is CASSLHLDSDGETQYF. The CDR3 DNA reads as TGCGCCAGCAGCCTTCATCTGGACAGTGATGGGGAGACCCAGTACTTC.